The sequence of this T cell receptor (beta chain) was determined in a study of OX40 agonist ivuxolimab in advanced cancers. This clone was counted between two and nine times. Assay: immunoSEQ multiplex PCR; the TCRdb copy retains only in-frame clones and omits some. This sample yields about 80,000 clones, of which 90% are seen a single time; around 0.7% belongs to the top ten. CDR1 SGHAT and CDR2 FQNNGV come from the germline V gene. The CDR3 runs to 17 residues. J was trimmed by 6 bases and V by 3 bases; bases with no gene match: 15. This clonotype was obtained from an adult with an advanced solid tumor such as melanoma, head and neck, liver or kidney cancer. The sample in question was CD4+ or CD8+ T cells sorted from blood, obtained in a trial of the OX40 agonist ivuxolimab. The chain couples TRBV11-2 to TRBJ2-3; 7 bases map to TRBD1. CDR3 loop: CASSFSLGTEMGDTQYF. For the CDR3, the DNA is TGTGCCAGCAGCTTTAGCCTCGGGACAGAGATGGGGGATACGCAGTATTTT.